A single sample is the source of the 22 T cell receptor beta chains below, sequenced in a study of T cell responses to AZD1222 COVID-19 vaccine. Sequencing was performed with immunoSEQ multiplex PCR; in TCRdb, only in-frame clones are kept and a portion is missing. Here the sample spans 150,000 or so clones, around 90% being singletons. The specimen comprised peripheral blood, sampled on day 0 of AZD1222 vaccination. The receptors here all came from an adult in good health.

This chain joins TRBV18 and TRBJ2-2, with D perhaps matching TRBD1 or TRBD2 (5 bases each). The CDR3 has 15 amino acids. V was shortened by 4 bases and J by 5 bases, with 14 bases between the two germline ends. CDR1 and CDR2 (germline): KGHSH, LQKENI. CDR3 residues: CASSRRDGRTGELFF. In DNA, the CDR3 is TGTGCCAGCTCACGTCGGGACGGCCGGACCGGGGAGCTGTTTTTT.

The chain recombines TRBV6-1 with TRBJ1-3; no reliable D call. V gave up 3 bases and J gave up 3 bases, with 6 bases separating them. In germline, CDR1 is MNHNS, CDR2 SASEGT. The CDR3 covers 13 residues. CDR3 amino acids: CASSDGNGNTIYF. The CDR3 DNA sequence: TGTGCCAGCAGTGACGGAAATGGAAACACCATATATTTT.

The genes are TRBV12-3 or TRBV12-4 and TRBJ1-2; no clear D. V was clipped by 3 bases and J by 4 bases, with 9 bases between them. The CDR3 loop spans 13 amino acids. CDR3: CASSFRGPYGYTF. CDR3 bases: TGTGCCAGCAGTTTCCGCGGGCCCTATGGCTACACCTTC.

CDR3 amino acids: CASSLGRRWTEAFF. CDR3 nucleotides: TGTGCCAGCAGCTTAGGGAGGAGGTGGACTGAAGCTTTCTTT. The J gene is TRBJ1-1, the V gene TRBV7-9, with unresolved D. This CDR3 region has 14 residues. Germline loops: CDR1 SEHNR, CDR2 FQNEAQ (reference sequence). Deletions cut 1 base from V and 5 bases from J, with 11 bases between. The full variable domain, completed using reference TRBV7-9 and TRBJ1-1, is DTGVSQNPRHKITKRGQNVTFRCDPISEHNRLYWYRQTLGQGPEFLTYFQNEAQLEKSRLLSDRFSAERPKGSFSTLEIQRTEQGDSAMYLCASSLGRRWTEAFFGQGTRLTVV.

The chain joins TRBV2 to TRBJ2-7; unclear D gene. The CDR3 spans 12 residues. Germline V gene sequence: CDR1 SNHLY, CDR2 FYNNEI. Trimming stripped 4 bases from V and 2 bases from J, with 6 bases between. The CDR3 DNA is TGTGCCAGCAGTGGGGAAACCTACGAGCAGTACTTC. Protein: CASSGETYEQYF.

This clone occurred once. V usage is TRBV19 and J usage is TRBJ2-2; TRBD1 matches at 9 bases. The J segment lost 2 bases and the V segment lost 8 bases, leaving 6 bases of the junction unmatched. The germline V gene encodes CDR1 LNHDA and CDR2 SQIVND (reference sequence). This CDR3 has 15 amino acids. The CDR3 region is CASRGTGFNTGELFF. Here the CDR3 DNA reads TGTGCCAGTCGCGGGACAGGGTTTAACACCGGGGAGCTGTTTTTT.

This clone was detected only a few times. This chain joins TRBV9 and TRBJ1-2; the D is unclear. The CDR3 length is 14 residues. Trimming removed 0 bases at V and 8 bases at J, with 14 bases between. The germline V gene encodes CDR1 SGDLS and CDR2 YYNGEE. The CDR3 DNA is TGTGCCAGCAGCGTAGCACTTGTAGGAGCGGGCTACACCTTC. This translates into CASSVALVGAGYTF.

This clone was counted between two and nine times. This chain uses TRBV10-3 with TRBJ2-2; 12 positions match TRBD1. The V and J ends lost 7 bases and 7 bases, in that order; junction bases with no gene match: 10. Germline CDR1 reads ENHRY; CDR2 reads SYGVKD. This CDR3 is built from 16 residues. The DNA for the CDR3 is TGTGCCATCAATGAACCGGGACAGGGGGCTAACGGGGAGCTGTTTTTT. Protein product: CAINEPGQGANGELFF.

CDR3 nucleotide sequence: TGTGCCAGCGATCCGAGCTTGTCAGGGGCTTTCTTT. Its protein product is CASDPSLSGAFF. The rearrangement links TRBV5-8 to TRBJ1-1; perhaps TRBD1 as D (5 bases). CDR1 and CDR2 (germline): SGHTS, YDEGEE. V dropped 7 bases and J dropped 11 bases, with 18 bases sitting between them. The CDR3 loop spans 12 amino acids.

CDR3 DNA sequence: TGTGCCAGCAGTTTATATAGGGCAGTAAACACCGGGGAGCTGTTTTTT. This sequence encodes CASSLYRAVNTGELFF. This chain links TRBV27 with TRBJ2-2; D ambiguous. Germline-derived CDR1 and CDR2 are MNHEY and SMNVEV (reference sequence). V lost 1 base, J lost 2 bases, and 11 bases lay in between. CDR3 size: 16 residues.

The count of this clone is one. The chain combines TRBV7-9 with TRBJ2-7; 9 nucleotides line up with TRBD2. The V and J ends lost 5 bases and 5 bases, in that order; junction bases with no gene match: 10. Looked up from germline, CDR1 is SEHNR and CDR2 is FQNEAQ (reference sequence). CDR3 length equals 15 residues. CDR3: CASSQSLAGNHEQYF. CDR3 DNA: TGTGCCAGCAGCCAATCACTAGCGGGTAACCACGAGCAGTACTTC.

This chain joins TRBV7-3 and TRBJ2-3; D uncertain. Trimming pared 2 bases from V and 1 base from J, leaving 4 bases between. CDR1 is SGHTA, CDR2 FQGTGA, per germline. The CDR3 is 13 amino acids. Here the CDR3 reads CASSLGGTDTQYF. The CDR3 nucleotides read TGTGCCAGCAGCTTAGGGGGCACAGATACGCAGTATTTT.

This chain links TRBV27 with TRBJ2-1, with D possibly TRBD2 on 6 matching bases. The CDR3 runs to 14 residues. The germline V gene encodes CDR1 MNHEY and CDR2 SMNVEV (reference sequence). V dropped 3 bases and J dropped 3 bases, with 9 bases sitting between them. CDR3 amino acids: CASSFGSGYNEQFF. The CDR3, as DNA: TGTGCCAGCAGTTTCGGTAGCGGCTACAATGAGCAGTTCTTC.

Here the CDR3 DNA reads TGTGCCAGCTGGGAGGACAGGGTCTATCAGCCCCAGCATTTT. This sequence encodes CASWEDRVYQPQHF. The V and J genes are TRBV19 and TRBJ1-5, with 8 bases matching TRBD1. Germline trimming cut 9 bases from V and 5 bases from J; bases unmatched to any gene: 9. This CDR3 has 14 residues. Germline CDR1 and CDR2: LNHDA and SQIVND (reference sequence).

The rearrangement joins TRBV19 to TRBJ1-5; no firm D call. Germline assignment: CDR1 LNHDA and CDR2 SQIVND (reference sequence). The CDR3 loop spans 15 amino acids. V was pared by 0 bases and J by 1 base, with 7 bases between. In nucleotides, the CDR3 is TGTGCCAGTAGTATAGATACGGCCAGCAATCAGCCCCAGCATTTT. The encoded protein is CASSIDTASNQPQHF.

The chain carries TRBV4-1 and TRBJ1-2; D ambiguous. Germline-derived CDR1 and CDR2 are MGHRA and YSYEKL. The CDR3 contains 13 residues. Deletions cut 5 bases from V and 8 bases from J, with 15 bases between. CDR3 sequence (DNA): TGCGCCAGCAGCGAACCGGGAGCGGGAGGCTACACCTTC. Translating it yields CASSEPGAGGYTF.

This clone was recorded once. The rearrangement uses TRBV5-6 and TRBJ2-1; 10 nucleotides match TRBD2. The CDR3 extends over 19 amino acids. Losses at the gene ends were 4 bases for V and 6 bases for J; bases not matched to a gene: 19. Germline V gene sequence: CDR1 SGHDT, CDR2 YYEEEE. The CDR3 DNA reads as TGTGCCAGCAGCCGAAAACGGGCCCTCCTAGCGGGGGAGGGCAATGAGCAGTTCTTC. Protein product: CASSRKRALLAGEGNEQFF.

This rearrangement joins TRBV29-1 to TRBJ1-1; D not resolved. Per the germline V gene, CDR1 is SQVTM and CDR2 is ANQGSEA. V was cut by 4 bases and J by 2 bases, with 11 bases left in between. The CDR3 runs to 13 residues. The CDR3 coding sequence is TGCAGCGTTGTCCGGTGGCCCAACACTGAAGCTTTCTTT. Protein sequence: CSVVRWPNTEAFF.

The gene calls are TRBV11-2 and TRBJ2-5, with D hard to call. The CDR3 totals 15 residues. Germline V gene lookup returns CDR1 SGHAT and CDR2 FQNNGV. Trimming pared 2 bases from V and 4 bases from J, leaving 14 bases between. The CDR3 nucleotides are TGTGCCAGCAGCTTAAGTCCGTACGGTGGAGAGACCCAGTACTTC. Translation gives CASSLSPYGGETQYF. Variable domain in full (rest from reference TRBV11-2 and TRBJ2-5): EAGVAQSPRYKIIEKRQSVAFWCNPISGHATLYWYQQILGQGPKLLIQFQNNGVVDDSQLPKDRFSAERLKGVDSTLKIQPAKLEDSAVYLCASSLSPYGGETQYFGPGTRLLVL.

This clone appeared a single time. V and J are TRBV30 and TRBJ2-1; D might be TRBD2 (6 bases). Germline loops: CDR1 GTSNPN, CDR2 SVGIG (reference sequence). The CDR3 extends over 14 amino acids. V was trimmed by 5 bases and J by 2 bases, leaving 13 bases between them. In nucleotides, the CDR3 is TGTGCCTGGGTGCGACTAGTAGCCTACAATGAGCAGTTCTTC. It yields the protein CAWVRLVAYNEQFF.

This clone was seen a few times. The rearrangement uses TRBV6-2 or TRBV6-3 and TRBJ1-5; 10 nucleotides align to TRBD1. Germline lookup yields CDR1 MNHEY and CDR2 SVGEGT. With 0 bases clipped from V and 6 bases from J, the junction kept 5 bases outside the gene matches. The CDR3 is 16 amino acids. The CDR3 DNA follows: TGTGCCAGCAGTTACTCGGGACAGGGGTTAAGTCAGCCCCAGCATTTT. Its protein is CASSYSGQGLSQPQHF.

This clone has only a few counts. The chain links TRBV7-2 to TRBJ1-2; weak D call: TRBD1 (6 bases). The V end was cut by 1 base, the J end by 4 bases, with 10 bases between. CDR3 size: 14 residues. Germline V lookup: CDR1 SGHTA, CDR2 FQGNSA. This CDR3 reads CASSLGPGAYGYTF. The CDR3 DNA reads TGTGCCAGCAGCTTAGGCCCGGGGGCCTATGGCTACACCTTC.